The 14 T cell receptor beta chains listed next were all sequenced from one sample in a study of molecular identifiers for immune sequencing clone quantification. MiXCR, applied by TCRdb to the PCR reads, yields one record per CDR3 protein. This sample has 80,000 to 95,000 distinct CDR3 sequences, with under 20% found just once. The sequencing input was naive CD8+ T cells from blood, with Jurkat cell RNA spiked in. As to subset: FACS-sorted CD8+CD4-CCR7+CD45RA+ naive T cells. The source of these receptors is a human donor in good health. Some libraries in this study had Jurkat cell RNA spiked in.

This clonotype was counted many times. This chain joins TRBV12-3 or TRBV12-4 and TRBJ1-2, with a tentative D call TRBD1 (5 bases). The CDR3 has 13 amino acids. The V end was cut by 9 bases, the J end by 9 bases, with 20 bases between. The DNA of the CDR3 is TGTGCCAGTTCGGATTTGACAGCTCGACGCTACACCTTC. It specifies CASSDLTARRYTF.

This clonotype was seen only a few times. This sequence joins TRBV27 and TRBJ1-4; no clear D. The CDR3 has 14 residues. V dropped 4 bases and J dropped 14 bases, with 20 bases sitting between them. CDR1 MNHEY and CDR2 SMNVEV come from the germline V gene (reference sequence). The CDR3, as DNA: TGTGCCAGCAGTTCAACACCCGAGGTGGGTGACCTGTTTTTT. Amino acid sequence: CASSSTPEVGDLFF. The full variable domain, completed using reference TRBV27 and TRBJ1-4, is EAQVTQNPRYLITVTGKKLTVTCSQNMNHEYMSWYRQDPGLGLRQIYYSMNVEVTDKGDVPEGYKVSRKEKRNFPLILESPSPNQTSLYFCASSSTPEVGDLFFGSGTQLSVL.

This clonotype was recorded a few times. Being one base from a much bigger clone, this may be a read error. The J gene is TRBJ2-7, the V gene TRBV24-1, with 10 bases that match TRBD2. CDR3 size: 16 residues. Germline CDR1 reads KGHDR; CDR2 reads SFDVKD. V shed 12 bases and J 0 bases; nucleotides not matched to a gene: 13. The CDR3 is CAGNEAGGPPSYEQYF. The CDR3 DNA reads as TGTGCCGGGAACGAAGCGGGAGGGCCCCCCTCCTACGAGCAGTACTTC.

This clonotype was found once. The V and J genes are TRBV7-3 and TRBJ2-4, with 11 nucleotides matching TRBD1. Germline V gives CDR1 SGHTA, CDR2 FQGTGA. V shed 7 bases, J shed 1 base, and the junction held 18 bases outside the gene matches. The CDR3 totals 20 residues. DNA for the CDR3: TGTGCCAGCACCCGAGGCCTCGGGACAGGGGGATCGGAGGCCAAAAACATTCAGTACTTC. Translating it yields CASTRGLGTGGSEAKNIQYF.

J is TRBJ2-3 and V is TRBV20-1; 10 bases fit TRBD2. Germline lookup yields CDR1 DFQATT and CDR2 SNEGSKA (reference sequence). Trimming cost V 0 bases and J 5 bases; bases outside gene matches: 8. The CDR3 is 16 amino acids. The CDR3 is CSARDWASGSQDTQYF. CDR3 bases: TGCAGTGCTAGAGATTGGGCTAGCGGGAGTCAAGATACGCAGTATTTT.

This clonotype was detected many times. The J gene is TRBJ2-7, the V gene TRBV9; D might be TRBD2 (6 bases). CDR1 is SGDLS, CDR2 YYNGEE, per germline. Between the trimmed V and J ends, which lost 4 bases and 4 bases, there was a span of 15 bases. The CDR3 covers 14 residues. CDR3 DNA: TGTGCCAGCAGCCCGGGAGAGAGAGGGTACGAGCAGTACTTC. It codes for CASSPGERGYEQYF.

This clonotype occurred a few times. The V gene is TRBV28, the J gene TRBJ2-7; D call uncertain. Trimming shortened V by 10 bases and J by 3 bases, and 10 bases separated the two germline ends. The CDR3 extends over 11 amino acids. CDR1 is MDHEN, CDR2 SYDVKM, per germline. CDR3 in DNA: TGTGCCACCCAAACAGTCTACGAGCAGTACTTC. This encodes CATQTVYEQYF.

This clonotype was seen repeatedly, ten times or more. J is TRBJ2-2 and V is TRBV6-4, with D hard to call. V was trimmed by 3 bases and J by 5 bases, leaving 4 bases between them. The CDR3 totals 12 residues. The V gene's germline CDR1 is MRHNA and CDR2 SNTAGT. The CDR3 bases are TGTGCCAGCAGTGATACAACCGGGGAGCTGTTTTTT. Encoded protein: CASSDTTGELFF.

With regard to this clonotype: This CDR3 fails to terminate in the conserved phenylalanine or tryptophan, so it likely reflects a read error. The V gene is TRBV7-9, the J gene TRBJ1-6; D is undetermined. CDR3 length equals 14 residues. Germline V gene data show CDR1 as SEHNR and CDR2 as FQNEAQ (reference sequence). The CDR3 DNA is TGTGCCAGCGGCTTTGATCTTGGAGGTTCACCCCTCCACTTA. This codes for CASGFDLGGSPLHL.

This clonotype was recorded many times. The rearrangement uses TRBV6-1 and TRBJ1-5, with no clear D. Germline V gene lookup returns CDR1 MNHNS and CDR2 SASEGT. The CDR3 extends over 14 amino acids. V lost 4 bases to trimming and J lost 2 bases, with 9 bases between them. The CDR3 here is CASSVVTGNQPQHF. CDR3 DNA sequence: TGTGCCAGCAGTGTGGTCACAGGCAATCAGCCCCAGCATTTT.

This clonotype was recorded at least ten times. The rearrangement uses TRBV7-8 and TRBJ2-5, with D perhaps TRBD2 (7 bases). V lost 6 bases to trimming and J lost 1 base, with 18 bases between them. CDR3 length: 16 amino acids. Germline lookup yields CDR1 SGHVS and CDR2 FQNEAQ. The CDR3 bases are TGTGCCAGCAGTCTAATGGCGGGGGCCCTCCAAGAGACCCAGTACTTC. Translated, it gives CASSLMAGALQETQYF.

As to this clonotype: Sequence at one end of the junction differs from germline and may be a read error. J is TRBJ2-1 and V is TRBV11-2, with 11 bases matching TRBD2. CDR1 SGHAT and CDR2 FQNNGV come from the germline V gene. This CDR3 has 16 amino acids. The CDR3 spells CASSLYLAGGDNEQLF. The CDR3 DNA reads as TGTGCCAGCAGCTTATACCTAGCGGGGGGAGACAATGAGCAGCTCTTC.

This clonotype has a count of ten or more. The rearrangement uses TRBV13 and TRBJ2-4, with D hard to call. V lost 1 base, J lost 2 bases, and 6 bases lay in between. The CDR3 covers 14 residues. Germline CDR1 is PRHDT and CDR2 is FYEKMQ (reference sequence). CDR3 nucleotide sequence: TGTGCCAGCAGCTTAGCAGGACCCAAAAACATTCAGTACTTC. This encodes CASSLAGPKNIQYF. Based on the CDR3 plus reference TRBV13 and TRBJ2-4, the full variable domain is AAGVIQSPRHLIKEKRETATLKCYPIPRHDTVYWYQQGPGQDPQFLISFYEKMQSDKGSIPDRFSAQQFSDYHSELNMSSLELGDSALYFCASSLAGPKNIQYFGAGTRLSVL.

This clonotype was counted ten times or more. The chain is built from TRBV11-2 and TRBJ2-1; no clear D gene. V was trimmed by 5 bases and J by 5 bases, leaving 16 bases between them. The length of the CDR3 is 15 residues. CDR1 and CDR2 from the germline V gene are SGHAT and FQNNGV. The CDR3: CASSRDRPGDNEQFF. The DNA for the CDR3 is TGTGCCAGCAGCCGTGACCGTCCTGGTGACAATGAGCAGTTCTTC.